Shown below are 19 T cell receptor beta chains from a single sample sequenced in a study of T cell responses to AZD1222 COVID-19 vaccine. Sequenced by immunoSEQ multiplex PCR; TCRdb stores in-frame clones only, minus some. The sample includes 150,000 to 180,000 clones, 70% to 90% seen only once; the top ten take more than 6.5%. Sequencing used peripheral blood, obtained after recovery from COVID-19. These receptor sequences come from an adult who had recovered from COVID-19.

This chain uses TRBV27 with TRBJ2-3; 8 bases align to TRBD2. The junction had 3 bases not matched to a gene; V was cut back by 3 bases and J by 4 bases. Per germline, CDR1 MNHEY and CDR2 SMNVEV (reference sequence). The CDR3 is made up of 14 amino acids. CDR3 amino acids: CASSFRLASDTQYF. CDR3 bases: TGTGCCAGCAGTTTCCGACTAGCGTCAGATACGCAGTATTTT.

J is TRBJ2-7 and V is TRBV4-3; D unresolved. V lost 0 bases and J 4 bases, leaving 10 bases between the germline ends. The CDR3 totals 14 residues. Germline V CDR1 and CDR2: LGHNA, YSLEER. In DNA form, the CDR3 reads TGCGCCAGCAGCCAAGAGCTAGGGAATTACGAGCAGTACTTC. Encoded protein: CASSQELGNYEQYF.

The chain links TRBV7-3 to TRBJ2-5; D is perhaps TRBD1 (6 bases). The CDR3 has 16 residues. Germline-derived CDR1 and CDR2 are SGHTA and FQGTGA. Trimming pared 1 base from V and 0 bases from J, leaving 12 bases between. CDR3 loop: CASSLSARGYQETQYF. The CDR3 region has the DNA TGTGCCAGCAGCTTAAGTGCCAGGGGTTACCAAGAGACCCAGTACTTC.

On this clone: Other DNA sequences in this specimen translate into the identical CDR3. CDR3 amino acids: CASSERGNQPQHF. As DNA, the CDR3 is TGTGCCAGCAGTGAAAGAGGGAATCAGCCCCAGCATTTT. V gene TRBV6-1 combines with J gene TRBJ1-5; D is unclear. Trimming took off 2 bases at V and 4 bases at J, with 6 bases between the two ends. This CDR3 is built from 13 residues. The germline CDR1 and CDR2 sequences are MNHNS and SASEGT.

V and J are TRBV3-1 (or the pseudogene TRBV3-2) and TRBJ2-7; D is uncertain. V lost 3 bases and J lost 6, with 15 bases in between. The CDR3 is 14 amino acids. Per germline, CDR1 LGHDT and CDR2 YNNKEL (reference sequence). The CDR3 sequence: CASSHRASSSEQYF. The CDR3 nucleotides are TGTGCCAGCAGCCACCGGGCCTCCTCAAGCGAGCAGTACTTC.

The chain has TRBV3-1 (or the pseudogene TRBV3-2) and TRBJ2-6; D unresolved. This CDR3 has 13 amino acids. Trimming cost V 5 bases and J 0 bases, with 2 bases left between them. Germline V lookup: CDR1 LGHDT, CDR2 YNNKEL (reference sequence). The CDR3 nucleotides read TGTGCCAGCAGCTTCTCTGGGGCCAACGTCCTGACTTTC. Amino acids: CASSFSGANVLTF.

The chain is built from TRBV4-1 and TRBJ2-3; TRBD2 is a possible D gene (5 bases). Germline V lookup: CDR1 MGHRA, CDR2 YSYEKL. The V end was cut by 0 bases, the J end by 5 bases, with 9 bases between. The CDR3 is 14 residues long. Here the CDR3 DNA reads TGCGCCAGCAGCCAAGAAGGGAGCGGAGATACGCAGTATTTT. Protein product: CASSQEGSGDTQYF.

The chain is built from TRBV6-2 or TRBV6-3 and TRBJ1-4; 7 bases align to TRBD1. The CDR3 is 16 amino acids. Germline V gene sequence: CDR1 MNHEY, CDR2 SVGEGT. V was clipped by 6 bases and J by 3 bases; unmatched bases: 10. CDR3 region: CASSSAGQGANEKLFF. In DNA form, the CDR3 reads TGTGCCAGCAGCTCGGCGGGGCAGGGGGCTAATGAAAAACTGTTTTTT.

The V gene is TRBV11-2, the J gene TRBJ2-2; 7 bases fit TRBD1. The CDR3 totals 16 residues. J was trimmed by 3 bases and V by 2 bases; bases with no gene match: 6. Germline V gene lookup returns CDR1 SGHAT and CDR2 FQNNGV. For the CDR3, the DNA is TGTGCCAGCAGCTTAACGACAGGGTGGGACACCGGGGAGCTGTTTTTT. Encoded protein: CASSLTTGWDTGELFF.

J is TRBJ1-4 and V is TRBV27; perhaps TRBD1 as D (5 bases). The CDR3 loop spans 18 amino acids. Trimming removed 0 bases from V and 3 bases from J, with 17 bases in between. In germline, CDR1 is MNHEY, CDR2 SMNVEV (reference sequence). In DNA, the CDR3 is TGTGCCAGCAGTTTATCTTCGAGAGTCAGGGATCCTAATGAAAAACTGTTTTTT. Residues: CASSLSSRVRDPNEKLFF.

The CDR3 DNA reads as TGTGCCAGCAGTTCTCCCCCGAACACTGAAGCTTTCTTT. Protein sequence: CASSSPPNTEAFF. The chain links TRBV6-6 to TRBJ1-1, with D unresolved. Trimming shortened V by 4 bases and J by 1 base, and 7 bases separated the two germline ends. The germline CDR1 and CDR2 sequences are MNHNY and SVGAGI (reference sequence). The CDR3 spans 13 residues.

The J gene is TRBJ1-2, the V gene TRBV7-3, with 10 bases lining up with TRBD1. CDR1 is SGHTA and CDR2 is FQGTGA in the germline V gene. The CDR3 spans 14 residues. V lost 4 bases, J lost 3 bases, and 2 bases stayed unmatched. The CDR3 region is CASSYGTGDYGYTF. The CDR3 DNA reads as TGTGCCAGCAGCTATGGGACAGGGGACTATGGCTACACCTTC.

The genes are TRBV15 and TRBJ1-2; 7 nucleotides line up with TRBD1. Germline V gene sequence: CDR1 LNHNV, CDR2 YYDKDF (reference sequence). The CDR3 loop spans 14 amino acids. V lost 5 bases, J lost 7 bases, and 10 bases stayed unmatched. In DNA form, the CDR3 reads TGTGCCACCAGCGGACGAACTACAGGGGCTGGCTACACCTTC. It specifies CATSGRTTGAGYTF.

The chain links TRBV7-8 to TRBJ1-1; D is unclear. The CDR3 consists of 16 residues. CDR1 and CDR2 (germline): SGHVS, FQNEAQ. V was cut by 0 bases and J by 0 bases, with 11 bases left in between. The CDR3 nucleotides are TGTGCCAGCAGCTTAGCCCGAGACTACTTGAACACTGAAGCTTTCTTT. It is translated as CASSLARDYLNTEAFF.

As regards this clone: Other DNA sequences in the sample encode the same CDR3. The chain is built from TRBV2 and TRBJ2-3; D ambiguous. V was trimmed by 8 bases and J by 0 bases, leaving 6 bases between them. This CDR3 is built from 12 residues. Germline V gives CDR1 SNHLY, CDR2 FYNNEI. Written as DNA, the CDR3 is TGTGCCAGCCGTCGGAGCACAGATACGCAGTATTTT. Translation: CASRRSTDTQYF.

This clone was found a few times. V gene TRBV27 combines with J gene TRBJ1-6; 9 positions match TRBD1. V shed 7 bases, J shed 9 bases, and the junction held 4 bases outside the gene matches. The CDR3 runs 13 residues. CDR1 is MNHEY and CDR2 is SMNVEV in the germline V gene (reference sequence). The CDR3: CASTGQGGSPLHF. The CDR3 coding sequence is TGTGCCAGCACGGGACAGGGCGGTTCACCCCTCCACTTT.

The chain joins TRBV3-1 (or the pseudogene TRBV3-2) to TRBJ1-2; the D is unclear. The CDR3 loop spans 13 amino acids. The V and J ends lost 1 base and 1 base respectively, with 4 bases between them. Germline assignment: CDR1 LGHDT and CDR2 YNNKEL (reference sequence). The CDR3 coding sequence is TGTGCCAGCAGCCAAGGGGTTAACTATGGCTACACCTTC. As protein: CASSQGVNYGYTF.

The V call is TRBV4-3, the J call TRBJ1-4; tentatively, D is TRBD1 (6 bases). The germline V and J ends were trimmed by 4 bases and 0 bases, with 12 bases remaining between them. This CDR3 comprises 16 residues. Looked up from germline, CDR1 is LGHNA and CDR2 is YSLEER. Here the CDR3 DNA reads TGCGCCAGCAGCCTCCGGGGGGCAGCAACTAATGAAAAACTGTTTTTT. The encoded protein is CASSLRGAATNEKLFF.

The chain joins TRBV6-5 to TRBJ1-1; TRBD1 agrees at 9 bases. After removal of 0 bases from V and 6 bases from J, the junction contained 5 bases not matched to a gene. Looked up from germline, CDR1 is MNHEY and CDR2 is SVGAGI. The CDR3 contains 15 residues. The CDR3 nucleotides read TGTGCCAGCAGTTACTCGGACAGGGGTGTGGCTGAAGCTTTCTTT. It is translated as CASSYSDRGVAEAFF.